This record concerns one TCR beta chain sequence. These data originate in a study of cytomegalovirus exposure and HLA in healthy donors. The PCR had 60 Vbeta and 13 Jbeta primers. TCRdb keeps only in-frame clones here, not all; method: immunoSEQ multiplex PCR. Here the sample spans approximately 170,000 clones, 77% being singletons. In germline, CDR1 is SGHTA, CDR2 FQGNSA. V lost 5 bases to trimming and J lost 0 bases; unmatched junction nucleotides: 8. The CDR3 totals 16 residues. The rearrangement links TRBV7-2 to TRBJ2-3; 7 nucleotides agree with TRBD1. Sequenced sample: PBMCs. The source of this sequence is a male donor in good health and CMV-seropositive. CDR3 residues: CASSLNRGQSTDTQYF. In DNA form, the CDR3 reads TGTGCCAGCAGCCTCAATCGGGGACAGAGCACAGATACGCAGTATTTT.